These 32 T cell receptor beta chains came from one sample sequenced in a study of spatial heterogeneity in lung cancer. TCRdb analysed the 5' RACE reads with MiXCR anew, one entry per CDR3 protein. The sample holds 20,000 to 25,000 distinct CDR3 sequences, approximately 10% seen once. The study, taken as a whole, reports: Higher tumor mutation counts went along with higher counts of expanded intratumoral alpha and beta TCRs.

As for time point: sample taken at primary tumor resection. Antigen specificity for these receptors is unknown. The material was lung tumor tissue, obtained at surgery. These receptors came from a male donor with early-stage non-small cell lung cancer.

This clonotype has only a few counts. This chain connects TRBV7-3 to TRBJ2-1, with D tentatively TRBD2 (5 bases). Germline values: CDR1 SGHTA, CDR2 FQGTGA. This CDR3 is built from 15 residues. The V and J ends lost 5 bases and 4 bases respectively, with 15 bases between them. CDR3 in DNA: TGTGCCAGCAGCACCGGACTGGCCTTTTACAATGAGCAGTTCTTC. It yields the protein CASSTGLAFYNEQFF.

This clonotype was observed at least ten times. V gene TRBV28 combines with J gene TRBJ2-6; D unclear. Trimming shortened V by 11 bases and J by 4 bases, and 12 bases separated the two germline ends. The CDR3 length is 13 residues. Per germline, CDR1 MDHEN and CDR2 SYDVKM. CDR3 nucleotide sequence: TGTGCCTCCCGGACCCCGGGGGCCAACGTCCTGACTTTC. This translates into CASRTPGANVLTF.

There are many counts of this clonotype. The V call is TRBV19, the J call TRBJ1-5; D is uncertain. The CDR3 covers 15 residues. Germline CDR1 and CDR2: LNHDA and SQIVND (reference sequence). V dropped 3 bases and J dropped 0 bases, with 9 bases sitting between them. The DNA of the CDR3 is TGTGCCAGTAGTATGACTGACTATAGCAATCAGCCCCAGCATTTT. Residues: CASSMTDYSNQPQHF.

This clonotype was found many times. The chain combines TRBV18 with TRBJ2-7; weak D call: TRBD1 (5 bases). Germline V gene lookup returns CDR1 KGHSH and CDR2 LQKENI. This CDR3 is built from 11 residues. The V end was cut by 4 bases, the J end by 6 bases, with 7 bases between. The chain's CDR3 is CASSQGPEQYF. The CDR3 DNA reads TGTGCCAGCTCACAGGGGCCCGAGCAGTACTTC.

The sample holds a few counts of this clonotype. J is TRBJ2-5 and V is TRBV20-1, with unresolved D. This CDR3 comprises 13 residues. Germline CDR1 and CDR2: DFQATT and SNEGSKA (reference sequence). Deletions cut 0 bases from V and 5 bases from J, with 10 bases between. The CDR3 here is CSARDRSTETQYF. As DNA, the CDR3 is TGCAGTGCTAGAGATCGGAGCACTGAGACCCAGTACTTC.

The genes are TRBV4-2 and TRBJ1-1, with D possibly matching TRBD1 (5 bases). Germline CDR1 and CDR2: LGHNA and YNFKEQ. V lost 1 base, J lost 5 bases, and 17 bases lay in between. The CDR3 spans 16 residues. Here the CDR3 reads CASSQVTTGLGTEAFF. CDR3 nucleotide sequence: TGTGCCAGCAGCCAAGTCACAACGGGGCTGGGTACTGAAGCTTTCTTT.

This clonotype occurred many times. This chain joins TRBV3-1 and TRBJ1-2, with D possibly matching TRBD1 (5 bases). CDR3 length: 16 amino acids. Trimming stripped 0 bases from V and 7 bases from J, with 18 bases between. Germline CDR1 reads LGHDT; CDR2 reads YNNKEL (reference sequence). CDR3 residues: CASSQDIGHILVGYTF. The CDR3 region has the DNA TGTGCCAGCAGCCAAGATATTGGACATATACTCGTTGGCTACACCTTC. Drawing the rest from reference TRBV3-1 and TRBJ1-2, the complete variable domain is DTAVSQTPKYLVTQMGNDKSIKCEQNLGHDTMYWYKQDSKKFLKIMFSYNNKELIINETVPNRFSPKSPDKAHLNLHINSLELGDSAVYFCASSQDIGHILVGYTFGSGTRLTVV.

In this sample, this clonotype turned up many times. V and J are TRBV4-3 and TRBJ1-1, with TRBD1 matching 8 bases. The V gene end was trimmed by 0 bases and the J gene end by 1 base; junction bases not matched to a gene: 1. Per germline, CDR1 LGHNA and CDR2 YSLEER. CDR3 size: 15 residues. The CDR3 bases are TGCGCCAGCAGCCAAGAAGGGACAGGGAACACTGAAGCTTTCTTT. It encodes CASSQEGTGNTEAFF.

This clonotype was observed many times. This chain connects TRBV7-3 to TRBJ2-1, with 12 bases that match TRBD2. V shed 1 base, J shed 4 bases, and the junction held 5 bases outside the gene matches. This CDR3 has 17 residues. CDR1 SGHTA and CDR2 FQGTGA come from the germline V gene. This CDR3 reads CASSLRGTSGGYNEQFF. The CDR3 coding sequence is TGTGCCAGCAGCTTAAGAGGAACTAGCGGGGGGTACAATGAGCAGTTCTTC.

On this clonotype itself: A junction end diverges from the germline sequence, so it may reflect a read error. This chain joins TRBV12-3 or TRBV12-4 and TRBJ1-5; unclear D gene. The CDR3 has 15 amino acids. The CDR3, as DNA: TGTGTCAGCAGCTTAGGAGGGAGTGGCAATCAGCCCCAGCATTTT. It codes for CVSSLGGSGNQPQHF.

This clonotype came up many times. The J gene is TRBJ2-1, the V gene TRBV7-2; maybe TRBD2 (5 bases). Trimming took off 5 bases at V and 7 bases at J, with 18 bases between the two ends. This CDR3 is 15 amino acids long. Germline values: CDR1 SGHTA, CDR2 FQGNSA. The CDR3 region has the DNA TGTGCCAGCAGCCCCCCGAGCGGTTTGGTAAATGAGCAGTTCTTC. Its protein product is CASSPPSGLVNEQFF.

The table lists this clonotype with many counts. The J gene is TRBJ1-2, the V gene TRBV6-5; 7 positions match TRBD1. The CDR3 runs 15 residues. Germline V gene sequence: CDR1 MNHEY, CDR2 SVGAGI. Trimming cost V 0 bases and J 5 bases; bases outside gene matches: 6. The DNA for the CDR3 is TGTGCCAGCAGTTACTCGCGGGGACAGCCATATGGCTACACCTTC. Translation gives CASSYSRGQPYGYTF.

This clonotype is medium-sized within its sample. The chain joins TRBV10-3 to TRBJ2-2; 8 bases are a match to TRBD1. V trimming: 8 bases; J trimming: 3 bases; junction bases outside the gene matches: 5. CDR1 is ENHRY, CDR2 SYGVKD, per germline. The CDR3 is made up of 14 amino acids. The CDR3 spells CAIGDRGDTGELFF. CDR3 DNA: TGTGCCATCGGCGACAGGGGCGACACCGGGGAGCTGTTTTTT.

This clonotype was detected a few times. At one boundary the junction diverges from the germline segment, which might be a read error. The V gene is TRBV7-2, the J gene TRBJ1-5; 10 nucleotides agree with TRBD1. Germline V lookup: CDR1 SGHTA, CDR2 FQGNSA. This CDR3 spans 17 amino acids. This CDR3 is CASSLKGQGTSYQPQHF. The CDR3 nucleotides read TGTGCCAGCAGCTTAAAGGGACAGGGGACTAGCTATCAGCCCCAGCATTTT.

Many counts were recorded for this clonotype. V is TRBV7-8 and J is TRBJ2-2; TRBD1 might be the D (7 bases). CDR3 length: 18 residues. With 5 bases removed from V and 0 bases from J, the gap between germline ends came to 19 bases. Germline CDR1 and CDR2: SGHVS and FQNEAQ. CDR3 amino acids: CASSPLQGTSSNTGELFF. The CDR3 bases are TGTGCCAGCAGCCCTTTACAGGGGACTTCTTCGAACACCGGGGAGCTGTTTTTT.

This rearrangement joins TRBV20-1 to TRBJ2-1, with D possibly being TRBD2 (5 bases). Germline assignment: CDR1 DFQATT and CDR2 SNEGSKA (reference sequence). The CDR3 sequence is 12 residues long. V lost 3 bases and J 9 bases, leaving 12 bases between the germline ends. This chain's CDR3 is CSASRTHGEQFF. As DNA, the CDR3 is TGCAGTGCTAGCCGGACTCATGGTGAGCAGTTCTTC.

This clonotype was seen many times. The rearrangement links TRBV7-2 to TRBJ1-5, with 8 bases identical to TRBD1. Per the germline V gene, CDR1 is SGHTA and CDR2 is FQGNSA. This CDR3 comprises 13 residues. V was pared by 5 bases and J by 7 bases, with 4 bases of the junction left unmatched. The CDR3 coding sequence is TGTGCCAGCAGCCAACAGGGGGGGCAGCCCCAGCATTTT. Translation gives CASSQQGGQPQHF.

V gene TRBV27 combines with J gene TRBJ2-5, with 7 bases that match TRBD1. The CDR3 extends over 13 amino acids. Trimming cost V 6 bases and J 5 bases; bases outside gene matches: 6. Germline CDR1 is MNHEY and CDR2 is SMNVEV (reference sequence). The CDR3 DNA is TGTGCCAGCAGCCGACAGGGCTCGGAGACCCAGTACTTC. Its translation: CASSRQGSETQYF.

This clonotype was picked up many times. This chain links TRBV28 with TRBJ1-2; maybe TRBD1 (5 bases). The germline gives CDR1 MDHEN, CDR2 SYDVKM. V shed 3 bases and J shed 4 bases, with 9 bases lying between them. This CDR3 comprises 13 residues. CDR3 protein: CASSFRALYGYTF. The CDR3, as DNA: TGTGCCAGCAGTTTCAGGGCTCTCTATGGCTACACCTTC.

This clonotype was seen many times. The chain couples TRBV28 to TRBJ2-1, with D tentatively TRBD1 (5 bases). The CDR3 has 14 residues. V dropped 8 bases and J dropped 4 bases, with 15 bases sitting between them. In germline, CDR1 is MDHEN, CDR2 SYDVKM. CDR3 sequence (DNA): TGTGCCAGCTTCCTGGGGAAGGGGTACAATGAGCAGTTCTTC. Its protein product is CASFLGKGYNEQFF.

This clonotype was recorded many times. Here the CDR3 DNA reads TGTGCCAGCAGCCATGACAGGGGGCGCCCAGATACGCAGTATTTT. Its translation: CASSHDRGRPDTQYF. The chain combines TRBV5-8 with TRBJ2-3; 10 bases fit TRBD1. The CDR3 extends over 15 amino acids. Germline-derived CDR1 and CDR2 are SGHTS and YDEGEE. The J segment lost 4 bases and the V segment lost 4 bases, leaving 6 bases of the junction unmatched.

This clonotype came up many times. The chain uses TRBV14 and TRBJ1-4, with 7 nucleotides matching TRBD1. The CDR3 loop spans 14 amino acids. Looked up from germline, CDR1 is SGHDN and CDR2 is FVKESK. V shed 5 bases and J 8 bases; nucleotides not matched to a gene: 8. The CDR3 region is CASSLGQIREKLFF. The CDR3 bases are TGTGCCAGCAGCTTGGGACAGATTAGGGAAAAACTGTTTTTT.

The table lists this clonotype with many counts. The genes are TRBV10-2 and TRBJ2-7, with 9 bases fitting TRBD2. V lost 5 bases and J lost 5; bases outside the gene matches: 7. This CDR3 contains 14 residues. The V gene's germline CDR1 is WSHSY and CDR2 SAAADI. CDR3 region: CASSLSSGMDEQYF. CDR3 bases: TGCGCCAGCAGTCTTTCTAGCGGGATGGACGAGCAGTACTTC.

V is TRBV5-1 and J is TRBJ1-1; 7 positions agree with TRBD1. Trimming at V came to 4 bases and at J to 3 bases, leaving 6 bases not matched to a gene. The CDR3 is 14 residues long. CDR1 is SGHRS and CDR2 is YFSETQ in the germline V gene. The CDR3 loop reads CASSKSGTDTEAFF. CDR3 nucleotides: TGCGCCAGCAGCAAATCCGGGACAGACACTGAAGCTTTCTTT.

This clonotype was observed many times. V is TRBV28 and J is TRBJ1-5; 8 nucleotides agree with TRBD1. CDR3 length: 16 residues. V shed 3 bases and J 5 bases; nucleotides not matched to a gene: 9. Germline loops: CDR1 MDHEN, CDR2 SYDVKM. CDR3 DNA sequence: TGTGCCAGCAGTTTGATTGGCAGGGGGCGTGATCAGCCCCAGCATTTT. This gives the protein CASSLIGRGRDQPQHF.

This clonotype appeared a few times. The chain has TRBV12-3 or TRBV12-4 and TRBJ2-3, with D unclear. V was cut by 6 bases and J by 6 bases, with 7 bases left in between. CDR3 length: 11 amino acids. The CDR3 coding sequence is TGTGCCAGCAGGGGCAGGGATACGCAGTATTTT. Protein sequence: CASRGRDTQYF.

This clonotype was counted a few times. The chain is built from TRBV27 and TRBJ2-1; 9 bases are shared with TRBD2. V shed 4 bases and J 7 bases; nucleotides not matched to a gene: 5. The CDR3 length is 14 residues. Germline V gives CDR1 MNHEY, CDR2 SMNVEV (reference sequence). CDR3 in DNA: TGTGCCAGCAGTTCGGGACTAGCAAGAAATGAGCAGTTCTTC. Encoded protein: CASSSGLARNEQFF.

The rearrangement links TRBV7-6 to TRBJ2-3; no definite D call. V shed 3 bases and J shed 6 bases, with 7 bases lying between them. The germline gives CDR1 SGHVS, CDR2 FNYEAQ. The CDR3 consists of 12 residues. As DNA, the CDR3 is TGTGCCAGCAGCTTGAGAAGCGATACGCAGTATTTT. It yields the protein CASSLRSDTQYF.

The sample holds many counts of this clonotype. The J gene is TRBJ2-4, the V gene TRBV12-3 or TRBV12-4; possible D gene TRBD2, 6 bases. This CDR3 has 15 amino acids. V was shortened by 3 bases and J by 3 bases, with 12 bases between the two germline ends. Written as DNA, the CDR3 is TGTGCCAGCAGTTTTAGGAGAGCGGGCAAAAACATTCAGTACTTC. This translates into CASSFRRAGKNIQYF.

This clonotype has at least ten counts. CDR3 bases: TGTGCCAGCTCAACCACTGAGGGTGAGACCCAGTACTTC. This translates into CASSTTEGETQYF. J is TRBJ2-5 and V is TRBV18; perhaps TRBD2 as D (5 bases). Deletions cut 5 bases from V and 5 bases from J, with 12 bases between. Germline V gives CDR1 KGHSH, CDR2 LQKENI. The CDR3 has 13 residues.

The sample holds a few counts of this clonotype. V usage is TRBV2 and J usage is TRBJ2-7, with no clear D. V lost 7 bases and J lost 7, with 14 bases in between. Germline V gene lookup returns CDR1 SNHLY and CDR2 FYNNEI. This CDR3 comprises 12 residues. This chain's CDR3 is CASKPSTREQYF. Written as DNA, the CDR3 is TGTGCCAGCAAACCCTCGACGAGGGAGCAGTACTTC.

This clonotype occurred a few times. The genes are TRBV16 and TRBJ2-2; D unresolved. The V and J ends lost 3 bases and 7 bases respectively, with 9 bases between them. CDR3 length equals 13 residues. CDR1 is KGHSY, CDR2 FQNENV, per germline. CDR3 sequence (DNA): TGTGCCAGCAGCCATGAGCCGGGCGGGGAGCTGTTTTTT. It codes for CASSHEPGGELFF. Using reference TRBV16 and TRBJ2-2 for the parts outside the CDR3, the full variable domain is GEEVAQTPKHLVRGEGQKAKLYCAPIKGHSYVFWYQQVLKNEFKFLISFQNENVFDETGMPKERFSAKCLPNSPCSLEIQATKLEDSAVYFCASSHEPGGELFFGEGSRLTVL.